A single sample is the source of the 30 T cell receptor beta chains below, sequenced in a study of graft-versus-host responses after intestinal transplantation. Method: immunoSEQ multiplex PCR; TCRdb's copy keeps in-frame clones and lacks some. Counted here are under 100,000 clones, about 93% occurring once; the ten biggest clones make up roughly a sixth. Sequencing used PBMCs, obtained about 440 days after intestinal transplant. Receptor source: a human patient who received an intestinal transplant, so some T cells may come from the graft donor.

J is TRBJ2-1 and V is TRBV1; TRBD2, as called in the table, went unchecked against the DNA. TRBV1 is assigned pseudogene status. This CDR3 is 19 amino acids long. CDR3 protein: CTSASALLHDPLGYNEQFF. In DNA form, the CDR3 reads TGCACCAGCGCTAGCGCCTTGCTACATGACCCCTTGGGCTACAATGAGCAGTTCTTC.

The chain carries TRBV9 and TRBJ2-7; TRBD2 might be the D (5 bases). The CDR3 totals 15 residues. Germline CDR1 SGDLS, CDR2 YYNGEE. V lost 4 bases and J 0 bases, leaving 14 bases between the germline ends. CDR3 in amino acids: CASSPRQGSSYEQYF. As DNA, the CDR3 is TGTGCCAGCAGCCCCCGACAAGGGAGCTCCTACGAGCAGTACTTC.

V usage is TRBV7-2 and J usage is TRBJ1-4; 7 bases map to TRBD1. The germline gives CDR1 SGHTA, CDR2 FQGNSA. With V trimmed by 5 bases and J by 1 base, 4 bases remained unmatched. The CDR3 runs to 15 residues. The CDR3 loop is CASSHGDRTNEKLFF. The CDR3 DNA reads TGTGCCAGCAGCCACGGGGACAGAACTAATGAAAAACTGTTTTTT.

This sequence joins TRBV2 and TRBJ1-1; D is undetermined. Trimming removed 4 bases at V and 6 bases at J, with 12 bases between. CDR3 length equals 13 residues. The germline V gene has CDR1 SNHLY and CDR2 FYNNEI. The CDR3 loop is CASSASSGAEAFF. The DNA for the CDR3 is TGTGCCAGCAGTGCGAGCAGTGGGGCTGAAGCTTTCTTT.

V and J are TRBV7-2 and TRBJ2-1; D is possibly TRBD1 (7 bases). CDR3 length equals 13 residues. Germline V gene sequence: CDR1 SGHTA, CDR2 FQGNSA. Trimming took off 5 bases at V and 8 bases at J, with 13 bases between the two ends. The CDR3 nucleotides read TGTGCCAGCAGCAGGCAGGGGGGCGATGAGCAGTTCTTC. The encoded protein is CASSRQGGDEQFF.

The chain employs TRBV4-1 and TRBJ1-1; D is possibly TRBD1 (6 bases). This CDR3 is built from 15 residues. The germline V gene has CDR1 MGHRA and CDR2 YSYEKL. V gave up 1 base and J gave up 2 bases, with 11 bases separating them. The CDR3 reads CASSQGRQVNTEAFF. The DNA of the CDR3 is TGCGCCAGCAGCCAAGGGCGACAGGTCAACACTGAAGCTTTCTTT.

The chain employs TRBV5-6 and TRBJ1-2; D gene ambiguous. Germline V gives CDR1 SGHDT, CDR2 YYEEEE. The V and J ends lost 0 bases and 5 bases respectively, with 11 bases between them. The CDR3 runs 14 residues. Here the CDR3 DNA reads TGTGCCAGCAGCTTGGACGGGAGTCCTTATGGCTACACCTTC. Encoded protein: CASSLDGSPYGYTF.

The V call is TRBV6-1, the J call TRBJ2-5, with D uncertain. Trimming removed 8 bases from V and 1 base from J, with 11 bases in between. Per germline, CDR1 MNHNS and CDR2 SASEGT. The CDR3 sequence is 13 residues long. The chain's CDR3 is CASLVTSQETQYF. DNA of the CDR3: TGTGCCAGCCTCGTCACCTCCCAAGAGACCCAGTACTTC.

The J gene is TRBJ2-7, the V gene TRBV6-6, with a tentative D call TRBD2 (6 bases). This CDR3 comprises 15 residues. Germline values: CDR1 MNHNY, CDR2 SVGAGI (reference sequence). V was cut by 2 bases and J by 2 bases, with 13 bases left in between. CDR3 sequence: CASSYRRGSTYEQYF. CDR3 nucleotide sequence: TGTGCCAGCAGTTACCGCCGGGGGAGCACCTACGAGCAGTACTTC.

The V gene is TRBV9, the J gene TRBJ1-1; D not resolved. CDR3 length: 14 amino acids. Trimming cost V 0 bases and J 6 bases, with 12 bases left between them. Germline values: CDR1 SGDLS, CDR2 YYNGEE. CDR3 residues: CASSVVGEAAEAFF. The DNA for the CDR3 is TGTGCCAGCAGCGTAGTCGGGGAGGCGGCTGAAGCTTTCTTT.

The chain recombines TRBV9 with TRBJ1-1; no reliable D call. There are 13 residues in the CDR3. Germline lookup yields CDR1 SGDLS and CDR2 YYNGEE. V dropped 4 bases and J dropped 3 bases, with 10 bases sitting between them. The chain's CDR3 is CASSPILDTEAFF. As DNA, the CDR3 is TGTGCCAGCAGCCCGATCTTGGACACTGAAGCTTTCTTT.

CDR3 in amino acids: CASSLPTGGGSTGELFF. The CDR3 DNA reads TGCGCCAGCAGCTTGCCGACCGGGGGTGGTAGCACCGGGGAGCTGTTTTTT. The rearrangement links TRBV5-1 to TRBJ2-2; a possible D gene is TRBD2 (6 bases). Germline CDR1 reads SGHRS; CDR2 reads YFSETQ. The CDR3 covers 17 residues. V was clipped by 1 base and J by 4 bases, with 17 bases between them.

V usage is TRBV21-1 and J usage is TRBJ1-2; the table names TRBD1, a call not compared with the DNA. TRBV21-1 is described as a pseudogene. The CDR3 spans 18 residues. In DNA form, the CDR3 reads TGTGCCAGCAGCCCACCAAAACAAACAGGGGGGCCTAACTATGGCTACACCTTC. Amino acids: CASSPPKQTGGPNYGYTF.

The chain carries TRBV6-6 and TRBJ1-5; D not resolved. Trimming removed 0 bases at V and 2 bases at J, with 8 bases between. CDR3 length equals 15 residues. Germline CDR1 MNHNY, CDR2 SVGAGI (reference sequence). The CDR3 loop is CASSYSAPGNQPQHF. The CDR3 DNA sequence: TGTGCCAGCAGTTACTCGGCCCCGGGCAATCAGCCCCAGCATTTT.

The CDR3 DNA is TGCGCCAGCACCCCGACCGGGACAGGGGTACTCCCAGAGACCCAGTACTTC. Residues: CASTPTGTGVLPETQYF. The V and J genes are TRBV5-1 and TRBJ2-5, with 10 nucleotides matching TRBD1. CDR3 length equals 17 residues. CDR1 is SGHRS, CDR2 YFSETQ, per germline. J lost 4 bases, V lost 6 bases, and 15 bases had no gene match. Based on the CDR3 plus reference TRBV5-1 and TRBJ2-5, the full variable domain is KAGVTQTPRYLIKTRGQQVTLSCSPISGHRSVSWYQQTPGQGLQFLFEYFSETQRNKGNFPGRFSGRQFSNSRSEMNVSTLELGDSALYLCASTPTGTGVLPETQYFGPGTRLLVL.

This clone was found a few times. This chain links TRBV27 with TRBJ1-1; D gene ambiguous. Trimming stripped 6 bases from V and 1 base from J, with 15 bases between. Germline V gene data show CDR1 as MNHEY and CDR2 as SMNVEV (reference sequence). The CDR3 has 15 amino acids. CDR3 residues: CASRANTGPNTEAFF. CDR3 nucleotide sequence: TGTGCCAGCAGGGCTAATACCGGGCCGAACACTGAAGCTTTCTTT.

This chain joins TRBV5-1 and TRBJ2-5; 9 bases are a match to TRBD1. The V gene's germline CDR1 is SGHRS and CDR2 YFSETQ. V was pared by 0 bases and J by 3 bases, with 3 bases of the junction left unmatched. This CDR3 comprises 15 residues. The CDR3 DNA follows: TGCGCCAGCAGCTTGGTGGACAGGGGAGAAGAGACCCAGTACTTC. As protein: CASSLVDRGEETQYF.

V usage is TRBV25-1 and J usage is TRBJ2-7, with D possibly matching TRBD1 (6 bases). CDR1 MGHDK and CDR2 SYGVNS come from the germline V gene. V lost 6 bases, J lost 5 bases, and 17 bases lay in between. The CDR3 length is 14 residues. The DNA of the CDR3 is TGTGCCAGCAGCACGCTTAAACAGGGCCACGAGCAGTACTTC. Protein product: CASSTLKQGHEQYF.

The rearrangement joins TRBV18 to TRBJ1-1; 7 positions agree with TRBD1. Germline assignment: CDR1 KGHSH and CDR2 LQKENI. The CDR3 has 15 amino acids. V lost 3 bases to trimming and J lost 1 base; unmatched junction nucleotides: 5. The CDR3 DNA sequence: TGTGCCAGCTCACCCGGGGGACAGCCGAACACTGAAGCTTTCTTT. Translated: CASSPGGQPNTEAFF.

J is TRBJ2-7 and V is TRBV27; TRBD1 matches at 9 bases. Germline V gives CDR1 MNHEY, CDR2 SMNVEV (reference sequence). The CDR3 loop spans 15 amino acids. Trimming took 4 bases from V and 2 from J; bases not matched to a gene: 6. The CDR3 sequence is CASSYGDRVPYEQYF. The DNA of the CDR3 is TGTGCCAGCAGTTACGGGGACAGGGTCCCCTACGAGCAGTACTTC.

The chain couples TRBV7-8 to TRBJ1-5; no reliable D call. The V gene's germline CDR1 is SGHVS and CDR2 FQNEAQ. Trimming pared 1 base from V and 6 bases from J, leaving 10 bases between. The CDR3 has 14 residues. The CDR3 DNA reads TGTGCCAGCAGCTTAGGGGTCTGGGGTCAGCCCCAGCATTTT. This gives the protein CASSLGVWGQPQHF.

The chain joins TRBV4-1 to TRBJ1-3; TRBD1 aligns across 8 bases. V trimming: 5 bases; J trimming: 4 bases; junction bases outside the gene matches: 13. In germline, CDR1 is MGHRA, CDR2 YSYEKL. This CDR3 is 17 amino acids long. The CDR3 region is CASSEELRTGSGNTIYF. The CDR3 bases are TGCGCCAGCAGCGAGGAGCTGAGGACAGGGTCGGGAAACACCATATATTTT.

The V gene is TRBV6-5, the J gene TRBJ1-2; no clear D gene. Germline CDR1 is MNHEY and CDR2 is SVGAGI. The CDR3 consists of 13 residues. V was shortened by 0 bases and J by 5 bases, with 7 bases between the two germline ends. This chain's CDR3 is CASSYSRRYGYTF. CDR3 DNA sequence: TGTGCCAGCAGTTACTCGAGGCGGTATGGCTACACCTTC.

This chain connects TRBV5-1 to TRBJ1-1, with a weak D call TRBD1 (5 bases). The germline CDR1 and CDR2 sequences are SGHRS and YFSETQ. V was cut by 5 bases and J by 0 bases, with 11 bases left in between. CDR3 length: 14 amino acids. DNA for the CDR3: TGCGCCAGCAGTGCGACAGATCTGAACACTGAAGCTTTCTTT. This translates into CASSATDLNTEAFF.

This rearrangement joins TRBV13 to TRBJ1-2; no reliable D call. The CDR3 sequence is 13 residues long. The germline V and J ends were trimmed by 1 base and 4 bases, with 7 bases remaining between them. Germline V gene sequence: CDR1 PRHDT, CDR2 FYEKMQ (reference sequence). The CDR3 sequence is CASSLDTLYGYTF. In DNA form, the CDR3 reads TGTGCCAGCAGCTTAGACACACTCTATGGCTACACCTTC.

This chain joins TRBV29-1 and TRBJ2-5, with D maybe TRBD2 (6 bases). There are 12 residues in the CDR3. Germline V gene data show CDR1 as SQVTM and CDR2 as ANQGSEA. Trimming removed 6 bases from V and 4 bases from J, with 12 bases in between. CDR3 in amino acids: CSVHRRGETQYF. The CDR3 DNA reads TGCAGCGTACACAGGAGGGGAGAGACCCAGTACTTC. The complete variable domain, with remaining parts taken from reference TRBV29-1 and TRBJ2-5, reads SAVISQKPSRDICQRGTSLTIQCQVDSQVTMMFWYRQQPGQSLTLIATANQGSEATYESGFVIDKFPISRPNLTFSTLTVSNMSPEDSSIYLCSVHRRGETQYFGPGTRLLVL.

V and J are TRBV7-9 and TRBJ1-5; unclear D gene. The length of the CDR3 is 15 residues. The V end was cut by 7 bases, the J end by 2 bases, with 15 bases between. The germline CDR1 and CDR2 sequences are SEHNR and FQNEAQ (reference sequence). CDR3 residues: CASTPGGVGNQPQHF. DNA for the CDR3: TGTGCCAGCACCCCGGGAGGCGTGGGCAATCAGCCCCAGCATTTT.

This clone has a single count. V gene TRBV25-1 combines with J gene TRBJ2-2; D not certain. Germline lookup yields CDR1 MGHDK and CDR2 SYGVNS. CDR3 length: 14 amino acids. The germline V and J ends were trimmed by 3 bases and 4 bases, with 9 bases remaining between them. CDR3 nucleotides: TGTGCCAGCAGTGACGGAGCGAGCACCGGGGAGCTGTTTTTT. Amino acids: CASSDGASTGELFF.

The J gene is TRBJ2-5, the V gene TRBV6-5, with a possible D match to TRBD1 (6 bases). The CDR3 runs to 13 residues. Per germline, CDR1 MNHEY and CDR2 SVGAGI. With 6 bases removed from V and 4 bases from J, the gap between germline ends came to 12 bases. CDR3 DNA: TGTGCCAGCAGCGAGGGGGTGGCAGAGACCCAGTACTTC. As protein: CASSEGVAETQYF.

This sequence joins TRBV7-8 and TRBJ2-2, with no clear D. The V gene's germline CDR1 is SGHVS and CDR2 FQNEAQ. Trimming pared 0 bases from V and 6 bases from J, leaving 8 bases between. The CDR3 contains 14 residues. The CDR3 is CASSLARLSGELFF. The CDR3 coding sequence is TGTGCCAGCAGCTTAGCGAGGTTGTCCGGGGAGCTGTTTTTT.